This T cell receptor beta chain was recovered during a study of tumor-infiltrating lymphocytes in primary liver carcinoma. Study results and caveats: Only about 7.5-24% of top clones were detected in all five tumor regions.

With a constant-region primer, TCR beta cDNA was made from approximately 450 ng of total RNA. Slightly modified ARM-PCR with three nested multiplex PCR rounds yielded TCR beta libraries. A C-beta reverse primer and TRBV1-TRBV30 forward primers served in each of the first two PCR rounds, at ten to eleven cycles apiece. Using its own MiXCR run on the multiplex PCR reads, TCRdb lists one record per CDR3 protein. The repertoire includes roughly 200,000 distinct CDR3 sequences, around 85% of them detected once, and 15% to 20% sits in the top ten. Germline V CDR1 and CDR2: SGHAT, FQDESV (reference sequence). Trimming shortened V by 3 bases and J by 5 bases, and 14 bases separated the two germline ends. This CDR3 comprises 15 residues. This clonotype qualifies as large. Its specificity is not known. From unsorted bulk tissue weighing roughly 18-31 mg, DNA and RNA were co-extracted.

The genes are TRBV11-1 and TRBJ2-1, with D tentatively TRBD1 or TRBD2 (5 bases each). The sample was tumor tissue from primary liver carcinoma. The origin of this receptor is a man between 40 and 49 years old with primary liver carcinoma and hepatitis B virus infection. CDR3 residues: CASSFQGPLDNEQFF. DNA of the CDR3: TGTGCCAGCAGCTTCCAGGGACCGCTGGACAATGAGCAGTTCTTC.